The T cell receptor (beta chain) described here comes from a study of T cells in Graves' hyperthyroidism and ophthalmopathy. This clonotype was seen many times. Amplification yielded TCR beta CDR3 regions, with RNA transcripts as the source. The TCR CDR3 first-round RT-PCR relied on the HTBI primer set. TCRdb used MiXCR to reprocess the multiplex PCR reads, holding one entry per CDR3 protein. The sample yields about 380,000 distinct CDR3 sequences, around 20% seen once. From germline, CDR1 is LGHDT and CDR2 YNNKEL (reference sequence). The CDR3 is 12 amino acids. V was trimmed by 0 bases and J by 4 bases, leaving 4 bases between them.

The TCR originated in a man between 18 and 29 years old with Graves' ophthalmopathy. The specimen sequenced was blood. The chain joins TRBV3-1 to TRBJ2-7; D unclear. The CDR3 here is CASSQESYEQYF. CDR3 DNA: TGTGCCAGCAGCCAAGAGAGTTACGAGCAGTACTTC.